This TCR beta chain was found in a study of shared clonotypes between healthy human individuals. Study-wide context: A couple of female and a few male donors aged 18 to 49 were enrolled.

The method was immunoSEQ multiplex PCR; TCRdb's version includes in-frame clones alone and lacks a portion of them. The sample has under 600,000 clones; roughly four fifths are singletons. Germline CDR1 and CDR2: LGHNA and YNFKEQ. The CDR3 consists of 14 residues. V lost 5 bases and J lost 0, with 10 bases in between. Worth noting for this clone: This may be a read error, as it is one base from a much larger clone.

Genomic DNA for unsorted samples, which was extracted with the QIAamp DNA Blood Mini kit, came from around 86 million PBMCs. V and J are TRBV4-2 and TRBJ1-1, with D possibly TRBD1 on 6 matching bases. The source is a woman between 35 and 50 years old in good health. Some clones in this sample may be carry-over from other donors' samples. Sequenced sample: PBMCs. The CDR3 loop reads CASSADRMNTEAFF. CDR3 nucleotide sequence: TGTGCCAGCAGCGCAGACAGGATGAACACTGAAGCTTTCTTT.